The T cell receptor (beta chain) described here comes from a study of T cell responses to AZD1222 COVID-19 vaccine. The CDR3 spans 14 residues. The V end lost 3 bases, the J end lost 5 bases, and 14 bases lay between the germline ends. Germline-derived CDR1 and CDR2 are SGHDT and YYEEEE. In regard to this clone: Its cognate antigen is unknown.

General study results and limits: Unmutated regions of variants are reportedly targeted by nearly half of spike-specific TCRs. When two AZD1222 doses had been given, Spike-specific TCR breadth and depth rose. Most donors were white British, females outnumbered males, and clonal diversity was possibly underestimated.

The protocol was immunoSEQ multiplex PCR, while the TCRdb copy is restricted to in-frame clones and leaves out a portion. This table holds 180,000 or so clones, approximately 90% found once. The starting material was peripheral blood, obtained 28 days after the second dose of the MenACWY control vaccine. The receptor was derived from an adult who received the MenACWY meningococcal vaccine as a control. The chain combines TRBV5-6 with TRBJ1-2; D not resolved. The CDR3 DNA is TGTGCCAGCAGCTGGGAGGATGCTAGATATGGCTACACCTTC. It translates to CASSWEDARYGYTF.